The subject of this entry is one T cell receptor (beta chain). Antigen unknown. The CDR3 length is 15 residues. V lost 6 bases to trimming and J lost 3 bases, with 12 bases between them. CDR1 SNHLY and CDR2 FYNNEI come from the germline V gene. This sample stems from a study of T cell repertoires in cytomegalovirus infection. Across the study: Both a matching HLA type and CMV infection were indicated by public TCR beta signatures.

General study findings and limits: The study identified carriers of CMV plus the relevant HLA from cumulative public TCR beta family frequency. What dominated the ex vivo response were HLA-C-restricted CMV-specific TCR beta clonotypes.

TCRdb called the reads again in MiXCR, with one record for every CDR3 protein. The sample lists about 330,000 distinct CDR3 sequences, approximately 30% occurring once. The chain links TRBV2 to TRBJ2-6; D is unresolved. Source: cultured PBMCs, taken from culture after CMV antigen stimulation. The sequence was obtained from a human donor in good health (CMV status not recorded). Some clones in this sample may be carry-over from other donors' samples. CDR3 nucleotides: TGTGCCAGCAGCTTAGATACATTTGGGGCCAACGTCCTGACTTTC. It translates to CASSLDTFGANVLTF.